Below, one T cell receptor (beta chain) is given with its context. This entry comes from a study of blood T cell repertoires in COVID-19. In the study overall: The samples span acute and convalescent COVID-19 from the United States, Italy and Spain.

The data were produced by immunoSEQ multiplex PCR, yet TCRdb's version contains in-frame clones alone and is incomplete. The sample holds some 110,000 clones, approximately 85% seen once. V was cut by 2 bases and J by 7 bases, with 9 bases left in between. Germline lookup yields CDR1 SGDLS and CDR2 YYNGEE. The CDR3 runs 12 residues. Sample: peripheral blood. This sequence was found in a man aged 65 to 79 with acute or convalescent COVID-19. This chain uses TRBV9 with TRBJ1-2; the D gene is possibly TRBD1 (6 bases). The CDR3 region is CASSVTGGGYTF. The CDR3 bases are TGTGCCAGCAGCGTGACAGGCGGTGGCTACACCTTC.